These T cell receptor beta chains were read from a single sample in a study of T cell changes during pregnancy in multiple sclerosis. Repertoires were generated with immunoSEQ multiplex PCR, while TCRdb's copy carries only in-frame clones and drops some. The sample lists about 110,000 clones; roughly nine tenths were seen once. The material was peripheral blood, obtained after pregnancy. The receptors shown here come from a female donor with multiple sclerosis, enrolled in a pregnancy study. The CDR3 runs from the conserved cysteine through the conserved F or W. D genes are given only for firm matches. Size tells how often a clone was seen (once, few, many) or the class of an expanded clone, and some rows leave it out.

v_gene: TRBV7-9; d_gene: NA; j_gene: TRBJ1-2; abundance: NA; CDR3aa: CASSQEDYGYTF; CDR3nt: TGTGCCAGCAGCCAGGAGGACTATGGCTACACCTTC
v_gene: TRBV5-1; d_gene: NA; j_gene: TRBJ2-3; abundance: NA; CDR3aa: CASSLAGPGTDTQYF; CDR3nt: TGCGCCAGCAGCTTGGCAGGGCCAGGCACAGATACGCAGTATTTT
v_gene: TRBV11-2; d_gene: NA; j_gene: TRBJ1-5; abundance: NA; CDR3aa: CASSVSGILNQPQHF; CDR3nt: TGTGCCAGCAGCGTTTCGGGGATTTTGAATCAGCCCCAGCATTTT
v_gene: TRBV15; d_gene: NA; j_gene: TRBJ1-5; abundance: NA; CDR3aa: CATSSVPTGYQPQHF; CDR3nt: TGTGCCACCAGCTCCGTACCTACAGGGTATCAGCCCCAGCATTTT
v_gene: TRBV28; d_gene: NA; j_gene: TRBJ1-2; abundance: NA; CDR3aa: CASSFRILRYYGYTF; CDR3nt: TGTGCCAGCAGTTTTCGAATCCTGCGATACTATGGCTACACCTTC
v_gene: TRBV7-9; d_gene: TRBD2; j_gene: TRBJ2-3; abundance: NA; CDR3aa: CASSLPLAGNEDTQYF; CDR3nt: TGTGCCAGCAGCTTACCCCTAGCGGGTAATGAAGATACGCAGTATTTT
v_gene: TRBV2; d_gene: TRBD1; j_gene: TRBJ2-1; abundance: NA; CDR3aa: CASSDTGGNYNEQFF; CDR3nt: TGTGCCAGCAGCGATACAGGGGGAAACTACAATGAGCAGTTCTTC
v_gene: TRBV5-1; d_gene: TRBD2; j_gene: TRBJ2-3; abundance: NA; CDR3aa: CASSARLAGQLVDF; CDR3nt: TGCGCCAGCAGCGCCCGACTAGCGGGGCAATTGGTGGATTTT
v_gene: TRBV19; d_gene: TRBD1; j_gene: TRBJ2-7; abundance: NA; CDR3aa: CASSGYRDSYEQYF; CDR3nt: TGTGCCAGTAGTGGATACCGGGACAGCTACGAGCAGTACTTC
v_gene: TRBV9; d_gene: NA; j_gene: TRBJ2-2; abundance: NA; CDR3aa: CASSAITGELFF; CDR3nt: TGTGCCAGCAGCGCCATCACCGGGGAGCTGTTTTTT
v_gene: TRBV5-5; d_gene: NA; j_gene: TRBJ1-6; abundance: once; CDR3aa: CASSIGSSYNSPLHF; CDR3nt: TGTGCCAGCAGCATAGGGAGCTCCTATAATTCACCCCTCCACTTT
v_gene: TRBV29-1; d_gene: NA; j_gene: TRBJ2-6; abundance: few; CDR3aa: CSVAQIESGANVLTF; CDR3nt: TGCAGCGTTGCACAGATTGAGTCTGGGGCCAACGTCCTGACTTTC
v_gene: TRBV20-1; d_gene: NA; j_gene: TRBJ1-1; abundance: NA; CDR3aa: CSAIGNTEAFF; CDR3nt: TGCAGTGCGATCGGGAACACTGAAGCTTTCTTT
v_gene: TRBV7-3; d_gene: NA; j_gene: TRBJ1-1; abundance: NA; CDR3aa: CASSLDGQLRIF; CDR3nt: TGTGCCAGCAGCTTAGATGGACAACTACGGATCTTT
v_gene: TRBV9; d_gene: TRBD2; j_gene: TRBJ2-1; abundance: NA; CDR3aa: CASSDPGRGNEQFF; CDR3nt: TGTGCCAGCAGCGATCCGGGGCGGGGGAATGAGCAGTTCTTC
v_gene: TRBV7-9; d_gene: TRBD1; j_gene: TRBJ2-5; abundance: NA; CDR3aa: CASSLVSLGTGALAETQYF; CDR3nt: TGTGCCAGCAGCTTAGTGTCTCTCGGGACAGGGGCCCTCGCCGAGACCCAGTACTTC
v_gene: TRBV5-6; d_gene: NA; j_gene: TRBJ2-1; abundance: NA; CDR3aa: CASSLVDSYYNEQFF; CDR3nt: TGTGCCAGCAGCTTGGTAGACAGTTACTACAATGAGCAGTTCTTC
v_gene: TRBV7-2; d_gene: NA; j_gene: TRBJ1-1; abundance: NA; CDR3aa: CASSEFGQPNTEAFF; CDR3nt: TGTGCCAGCAGTGAGTTCGGACAGCCGAACACTGAAGCTTTCTTT
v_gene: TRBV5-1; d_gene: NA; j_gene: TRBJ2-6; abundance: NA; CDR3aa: CASRSSSRDSGANVLTF; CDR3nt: TGCGCCAGCAGGAGTAGCTCCCGCGACTCTGGGGCCAACGTCCTGACTTTC
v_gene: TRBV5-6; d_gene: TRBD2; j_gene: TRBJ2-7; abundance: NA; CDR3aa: CASSPGGARSYEQYF; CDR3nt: TGTGCCAGCAGCCCCGGGGGGGCTAGGTCCTACGAGCAGTACTTC
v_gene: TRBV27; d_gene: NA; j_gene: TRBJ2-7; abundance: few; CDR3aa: CASSLRAFGTVRYEQYF; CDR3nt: TGTGCCAGCAGTTTGAGGGCGTTTGGAACAGTACGCTACGAGCAGTACTTC
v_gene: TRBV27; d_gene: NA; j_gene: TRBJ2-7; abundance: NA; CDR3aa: CASSPTPVQLVYEQYF; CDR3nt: TGTGCCAGCAGTCCCACCCCCGTTCAACTGGTCTACGAGCAGTACTTC
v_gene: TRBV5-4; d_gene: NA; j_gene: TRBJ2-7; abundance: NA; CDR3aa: CASSLKEFPYEQYF; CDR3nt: TGTGCCAGCAGCTTGAAGGAGTTCCCCTACGAGCAGTACTTC
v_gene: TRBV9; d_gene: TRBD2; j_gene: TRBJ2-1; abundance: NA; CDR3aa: CASSGGLAGIGNEQFF; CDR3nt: TGTGCCAGCAGCGGAGGACTAGCGGGGATCGGTAATGAGCAGTTCTTC
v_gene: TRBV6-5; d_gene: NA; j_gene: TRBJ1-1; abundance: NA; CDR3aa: CASSYGGANTEAFF; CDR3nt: TGTGCCAGCAGTTATGGAGGGGCGAACACTGAAGCTTTCTTT
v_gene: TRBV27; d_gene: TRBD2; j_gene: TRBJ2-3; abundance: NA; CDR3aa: CASSLPSLAGDLTDTQYF; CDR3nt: TGTGCCAGCAGTTTACCCAGTCTAGCGGGGGACCTCACAGATACGCAGTATTTT
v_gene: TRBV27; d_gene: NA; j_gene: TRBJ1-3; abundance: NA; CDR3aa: CASSFGPGYTIYF; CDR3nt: TGTGCCAGCAGTTTCGGTCCGGGATACACCATATATTTT
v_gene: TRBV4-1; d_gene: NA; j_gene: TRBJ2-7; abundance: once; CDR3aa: CASSQGQVSYEQYF; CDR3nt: TGCGCCAGCAGCCAAGGACAGGTCTCCTACGAGCAGTACTTC
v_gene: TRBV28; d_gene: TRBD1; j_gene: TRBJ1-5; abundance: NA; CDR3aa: CASKGIRGRLANQPQHF; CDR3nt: TGTGCCAGCAAGGGTATAAGGGGGCGGCTTGCGAATCAGCCCCAGCATTTT
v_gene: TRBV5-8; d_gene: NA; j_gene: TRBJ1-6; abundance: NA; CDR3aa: CASSRGANSPLHF; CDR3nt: TGTGCCAGCTCCCGGGGTGCGAATTCACCCCTCCACTTT
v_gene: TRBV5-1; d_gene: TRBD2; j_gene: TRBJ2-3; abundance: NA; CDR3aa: CASSLASGGDTDTQYF; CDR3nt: TGCGCCAGCAGCTTAGCGAGCGGGGGGGACACAGATACGCAGTATTTT
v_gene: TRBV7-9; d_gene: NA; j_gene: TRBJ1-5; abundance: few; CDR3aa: CASGGRRGQPQHF; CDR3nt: TGTGCCAGCGGAGGGCGGCGGGGTCAGCCCCAGCATTTT
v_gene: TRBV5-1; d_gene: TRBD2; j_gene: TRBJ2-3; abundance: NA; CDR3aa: CASSIAGARTDTQYF; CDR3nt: TGCGCCAGCAGCATAGCGGGGGCCCGCACAGATACGCAGTATTTT
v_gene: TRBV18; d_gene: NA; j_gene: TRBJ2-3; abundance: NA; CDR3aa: CASSPGGARPSTDTQYF; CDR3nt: TGTGCCAGCTCACCTGGGGGGGCCCGCCCTAGCACAGATACGCAGTATTTT
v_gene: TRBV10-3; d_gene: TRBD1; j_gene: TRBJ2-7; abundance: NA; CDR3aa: CAISWGQSYEQYF; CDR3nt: TGTGCCATCAGTTGGGGACAGTCCTACGAGCAGTACTTC
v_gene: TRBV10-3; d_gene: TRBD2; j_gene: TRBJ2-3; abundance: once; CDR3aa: CAILERGGLSTDTQYF; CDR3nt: TGTGCCATCTTGGAGCGGGGGGGCCTCAGCACAGATACGCAGTATTTT
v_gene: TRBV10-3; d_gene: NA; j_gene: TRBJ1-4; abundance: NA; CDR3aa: CAISKGTNEKLFF; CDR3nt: TGTGCCATCAGTAAGGGGACTAATGAAAAACTGTTTTTT
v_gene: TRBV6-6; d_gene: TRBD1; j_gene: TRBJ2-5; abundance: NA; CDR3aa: CASSSDRREETQYF; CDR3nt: TGTGCCAGCAGTTCGGACAGGCGCGAAGAGACCCAGTACTTC
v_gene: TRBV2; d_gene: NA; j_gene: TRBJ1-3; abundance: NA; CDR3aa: CASSPDPSGARAGNTIYF; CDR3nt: TGTGCCAGCAGCCCTGACCCGTCAGGGGCGAGGGCTGGAAACACCATATATTTT
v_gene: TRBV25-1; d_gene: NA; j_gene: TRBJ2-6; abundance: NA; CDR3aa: CASLPSGANVLTF; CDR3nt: TGTGCCAGCCTCCCCTCTGGGGCCAACGTCCTGACTTTC
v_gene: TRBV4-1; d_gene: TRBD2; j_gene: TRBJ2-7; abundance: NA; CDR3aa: CASSHGRSYEQYF; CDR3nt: TGCGCCAGCAGCCACGGGAGGTCCTACGAGCAGTACTTC
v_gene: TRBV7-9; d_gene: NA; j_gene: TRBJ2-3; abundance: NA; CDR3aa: CASSFVAGGKASDTQYF; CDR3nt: TGTGCCAGCAGCTTCGTCGCAGGGGGGAAGGCCTCAGATACGCAGTATTTT
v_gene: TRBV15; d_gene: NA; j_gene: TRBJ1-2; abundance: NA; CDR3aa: CATSRATDRDGYTF; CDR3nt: TGTGCCACCAGCAGAGCCACTGATCGCGATGGCTACACCTTC
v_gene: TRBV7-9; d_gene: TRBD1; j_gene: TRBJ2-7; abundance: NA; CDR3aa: CASSRGQGSLEQYF; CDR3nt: TGTGCCAGCAGCAGGGGACAGGGGTCCCTCGAGCAGTACTTC
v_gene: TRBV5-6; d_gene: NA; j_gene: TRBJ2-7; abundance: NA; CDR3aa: CASSLRRGNEQYF; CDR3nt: TGTGCCAGCAGCTTGCGTAGGGGCAACGAGCAGTACTTC
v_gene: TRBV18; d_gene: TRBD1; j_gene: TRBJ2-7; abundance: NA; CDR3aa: CASSLRDRFYEQYF; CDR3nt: TGTGCCAGCTCACTCCGGGACAGGTTCTACGAGCAGTACTTC
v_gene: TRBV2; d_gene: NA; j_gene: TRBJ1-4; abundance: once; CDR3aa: CASREGPVEKLFF; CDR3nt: TGTGCCAGCAGGGAGGGCCCCGTGGAAAAACTGTTTTTT
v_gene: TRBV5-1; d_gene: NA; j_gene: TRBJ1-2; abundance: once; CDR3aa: CASSLAGENYGYTF; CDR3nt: TGCGCCAGCAGCTTGGCGGGTGAAAACTATGGCTACACCTTC
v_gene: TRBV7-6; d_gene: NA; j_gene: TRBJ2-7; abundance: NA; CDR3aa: CASSLGITFGGTEGYEQYF; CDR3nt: TGTGCCAGCAGCCTTGGAATAACCTTTGGAGGGACAGAGGGCTACGAGCAGTACTTC
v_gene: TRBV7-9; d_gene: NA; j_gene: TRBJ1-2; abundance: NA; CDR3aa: CASSLAQVTAYNYGYTF; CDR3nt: TGTGCCAGCAGCTTAGCGCAGGTGACAGCGTATAACTATGGCTACACCTTC
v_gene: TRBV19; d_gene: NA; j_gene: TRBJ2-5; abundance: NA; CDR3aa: CASSTDRMETQYF; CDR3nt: TGTGCCAGTAGCACCGACAGGATGGAGACCCAGTACTTC
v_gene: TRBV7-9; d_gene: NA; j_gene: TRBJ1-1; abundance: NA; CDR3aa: CASSAPGVGYTEAFF; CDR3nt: TGTGCCAGCAGCGCCCCGGGGGTAGGGTACACTGAAGCTTTCTTT
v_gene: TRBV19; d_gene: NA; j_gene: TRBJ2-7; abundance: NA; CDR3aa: CASSTYQANEQYF; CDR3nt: TGTGCCAGTAGTACCTATCAAGCCAACGAGCAGTACTTC
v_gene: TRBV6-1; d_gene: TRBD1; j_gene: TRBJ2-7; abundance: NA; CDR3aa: CASRGTGGPYEQYF; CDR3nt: TGTGCCAGCAGAGGGACAGGGGGTCCCTACGAGCAGTACTTC
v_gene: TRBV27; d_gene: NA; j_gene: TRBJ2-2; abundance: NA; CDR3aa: CASLPTGKTSLNTGELFF; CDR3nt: TGTGCCAGCCTTCCGACAGGGAAAACTAGCCTGAACACCGGGGAGCTGTTTTTT
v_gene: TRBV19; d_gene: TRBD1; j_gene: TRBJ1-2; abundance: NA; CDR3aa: CASSIQGAMEAGYTF; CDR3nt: TGTGCCAGTAGTATCCAGGGGGCGATGGAAGCAGGCTACACCTTC
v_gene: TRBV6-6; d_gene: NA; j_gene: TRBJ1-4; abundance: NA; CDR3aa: CASSDGEKLFF; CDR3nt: TGTGCCAGCAGCGACGGGGAAAAACTGTTTTTT